Listed below are T cell receptor beta chains from one sample, sequenced in a study of T cell repertoires in cytomegalovirus infection. MiXCR, run by TCRdb on the reads, gives a single entry per CDR3 protein. The table has about 530,000 distinct CDR3 sequences, about 25% seen once. Sequencing was carried out using PBMCs. These receptors came from a human donor in good health (CMV status not recorded). Some clones in this sample may be carry-over from other donors' samples. Each CDR3 is given with its conserved first and last residue. The listing skips clone size in some rows; elsewhere it reads once, few, many or a size class.

TRBJ1-5,TRBV28,few,CASSSPFSGQPQHF
TRBJ2-3,TRBV10-3,.,CAITLSGSHSDTQYF
TRBJ1-3,TRBV3-1,.,CASSHRGTASSGNTIYF
TRBJ1-4,TRBV6-6,.,CASSYPTATNEKLFF
TRBJ1-2,TRBV7-9,few,CASSLLVGYGYTF
TRBJ1-2,TRBV11-2,.,CASSMDRYYGYTF
TRBJ2-1,TRBV28,.,CASSRVASSYNEQFF
TRBJ1-5,TRBV30,.,CAWSVQSNQPQHF
TRBJ1-1,TRBV12-3/TRBV12-4,.,CASNPWTGDTEAFF
TRBJ2-3,TRBV20-1,.,CSAQGLARPGTDTQYF
TRBJ2-2,TRBV19,.,CASSGLASGTGELFF
TRBJ1-5,TRBV6-4,few,CASSEDLYSNQPQHF
TRBJ2-1,TRBV14,.,CASSQDLGMEREQFF
TRBJ1-1,TRBV7-3,.,CASSGRQGLTEAFF
TRBJ1-2,TRBV7-2,many,CASSLVVTTLEPYGYTF
TRBJ2-7,TRBV7-2,.,CASSFRGQSLEQYF
TRBJ1-5,TRBV6-2/TRBV6-3,.,CASRDYDTRVVQPQHF
TRBJ2-3,TRBV24-1,few,CATSDRASTDTQYF
TRBJ2-1,TRBV12-3/TRBV12-4,many,CASSPDPARNEQFF
TRBJ2-3,TRBV20-1,.,CSATGTAGRSTDTQYF
TRBJ2-7,TRBV6-6,.,CASSYAGQGSYEQYF
TRBJ2-6,TRBV7-2,many,CASSLSPGANVLTF
TRBJ2-7,TRBV7-9,few,CASSLTSRTYEQYF
TRBJ2-5,TRBV29-1,few,CSVVGLEGETQYF
TRBJ1-2,TRBV6-5,few,CASSYSNLNRDYGYTF
TRBJ2-6,TRBV12-3/TRBV12-4,.,CASAAGISSGANVLTF
TRBJ2-1,TRBV2,.,CAAGAGMGSSYNEQFF
TRBJ2-7,TRBV7-8,many,CASSLAAVGGAHYEQYF
TRBJ2-7,TRBV20-1,.,CSASDMEQYF
TRBJ2-1,TRBV7-2,.,CASSLRTSGGSGQFF
TRBJ1-2,TRBV12-3/TRBV12-4,many,CASSFTPLGGSYGYTF
TRBJ1-1,TRBV12-3/TRBV12-4,.,CASPGPNTEAFF
TRBJ2-5,TRBV4-1,many,CASSQARDQTQYF
TRBJ2-4,TRBV5-1,.,CASSDPSSPRGPKNIQYF
TRBJ1-5,TRBV19,.,CASSGSGVGQPQHF
TRBJ1-2,TRBV19,few,CASSDRSTDGYTF
TRBJ1-4,TRBV27,few,CASSLSGREDEKLFF
TRBJ2-1,TRBV6-5,.,CASSYPNLAGGGNEQFF
TRBJ1-1,TRBV7-2,many,CASSLGLLRGMNTEAFF
TRBJ2-3,TRBV7-6,.,CASSHDSQTDTQYF
TRBJ2-1,TRBV14,.,CASSHLAGIEQFF
TRBJ2-1,TRBV5-1,.,CASSPRTTQHEQFF
TRBJ2-5,TRBV6-2/TRBV6-3,many,CASRPGTGETETQYF
TRBJ1-5,TRBV28,many,CASSFAGVLFTQPQHF
TRBJ1-1,TRBV19,many,CASSTQAEAFF
TRBJ2-7,TRBV4-3,.,CASSQTLRVGIYEQYF
TRBJ2-3,TRBV29-1,.,CSVSARESDTQYF
TRBJ1-1,TRBV20-1,few,CSALPTGNTEAFF
TRBJ2-7,TRBV7-8,few,CASSLGAWEDEQYF